The 8 T cell receptor beta chains below were found in one sample sequenced in a study of Graves' ophthalmopathy and Graves' hyperthyroidism. For repertoire sequencing, the TCR beta CDR3 regions were amplified from RNA transcripts. First-round RT-PCR relied on HTBI primers, and a second-round multiplex PCR came next. TCRdb redid the calling of the multiplex PCR reads with MiXCR, one entry per CDR3 protein. The sample yields 400,000 to 450,000 distinct CDR3 sequences, around 21% seen once. The sequencing sample was made of peripheral blood. Every receptor here comes from a woman between 18 and 30 years old with stable Graves' hyperthyroidism.

This clonotype was seen many times. This chain connects TRBV12-3 or TRBV12-4 to TRBJ2-3; the match to TRBD1 covers 9 bases. Trimming removed 5 bases from V and 5 bases from J; junction bases left unmatched: 5. This CDR3 is built from 14 residues. CDR3 protein: CASSLGQGGDTQYF. The CDR3 DNA follows: TGTGCCAGCAGTCTGGGACAGGGCGGAGATACGCAGTATTTT.

The CDR3 bases are TGCAGTGCTAGAGAACCAGGAAGCAATCAGCCCCAGCATTTT. Translated: CSAREPGSNQPQHF. The chain is built from TRBV20-1 and TRBJ1-5, with no clear D. Per the germline V gene, CDR1 is DFQATT and CDR2 is SNEGSKA (reference sequence). V was trimmed by 0 bases and J by 1 base, leaving 7 bases between them. This CDR3 comprises 14 residues.

V usage is TRBV24-1 and J usage is TRBJ1-5; 8 nucleotides agree with TRBD1. This CDR3 is 15 amino acids long. After removal of 7 bases from V and 1 base from J, the junction contained 5 bases not matched to a gene. Per germline, CDR1 KGHDR and CDR2 SFDVKD. In DNA form, the CDR3 reads TGTGCCACCAGAGATGGACAGGGAAGCAATCAGCCCCAGCATTTT. Translating it yields CATRDGQGSNQPQHF.

This clonotype was picked up a small number of times. The chain carries TRBV29-1 and TRBJ2-2, with a tentative D call TRBD1 (6 bases). The V gene's germline CDR1 is SQVTM and CDR2 ANQGSEA. V was pared by 8 bases and J by 3 bases, with 13 bases between. This CDR3 is 13 amino acids long. CDR3 protein: CSCSTGYTGELFF. The CDR3 nucleotides are TGCAGCTGCTCTACAGGGTACACCGGGGAGCTGTTTTTT.

This clonotype was counted ten times or more. The chain uses TRBV27 and TRBJ2-7, with TRBD2 matching 8 bases. Germline CDR1 MNHEY, CDR2 SMNVEV (reference sequence). CDR3 size: 17 residues. The V segment lost 6 bases and the J segment 0 bases; nucleotides outside the gene matches: 13. The CDR3 region is CASSPLRMSGSSYEQYF. CDR3 DNA: TGTGCCAGCAGCCCTCTCCGAATGAGCGGGAGCTCCTACGAGCAGTACTTC.

This clonotype has a handful of counts. Given a much more abundant clone one base away, this may be a read error. The conserved phenylalanine or tryptophan is not found at the CDR3 terminus, so this likely reflects a read error. The chain is built from TRBV6-1 and TRBJ2-6; D is undetermined. Germline V gene data show CDR1 as MNHNS and CDR2 as SASEGT. The CDR3 spans 13 residues. Trimming left V 10 bases short and J 0 bases short, with 7 bases between. CDR3 sequence (DNA): TGTGCCATCCACAGCTCTGGGGCCAACGTCCTGACTTTG. Translation gives CAIHSSGANVLTL.

As to this clonotype: A much larger clone sits a single nucleotide away, making a read error possible. V usage is TRBV20-1 and J usage is TRBJ2-6; a possible D gene is TRBD2 (6 bases). The germline V gene encodes CDR1 DFQATT and CDR2 SNEGSKA (reference sequence). The CDR3 has 15 residues. This CDR3 reads CSPWGLNSGANVLTF. Here the CDR3 DNA reads TGCAGCCCCTGGGGACTGAACTCTGGGGCCAACGTCCTGACTTTC.

This clonotype was counted ten times or more. V and J are TRBV9 and TRBJ1-2; D uncertain. This CDR3 is built from 14 residues. Germline V gene sequence: CDR1 SGDLS, CDR2 YYNGEE. Trimming took 0 bases from V and 2 from J, leaving 8 bases between them. DNA of the CDR3: TGTGCCAGCAGCGTAGACCTGGCAAACTATGGCTACACCTTC. This codes for CASSVDLANYGYTF.